This T cell receptor (beta chain) was identified during a study of blood T cell repertoires in COVID-19. Looking at the study overall: The United States, Italy and Spain were the sources of the acute and convalescent COVID-19 samples. T cells, B-cell-depleted T cells, or PBMCs provided the cDNA or gDNA that served as material.

Original methodology: Reference gene primer amplification gave nucleated cell count estimates. Clones were sequenced by immunoSEQ multiplex PCR, and TCRdb holds only the in-frame ones, with some missing. The V and J calls and clone size come from that table; D and trimming were worked out from the DNA. Counted here are 70,000 to 90,000 clones, 65% to 90% occurring once; the ten biggest clones make up roughly 4%. Germline CDR1 reads LGHNA; CDR2 reads YSLEER. The CDR3 loop spans 13 amino acids. V was shortened by 3 bases and J by 8 bases, with 11 bases between the two germline ends. The sequenced sample consisted of peripheral blood. This TCR came from a man aged 60-69 years with acute or convalescent COVID-19. J is TRBJ2-4 and V is TRBV4-3; D possibly corresponds to TRBD1 (7 bases). The DNA of the CDR3 is TGCGCCAGCAGCCAGAGCAGGGGGGACATTCAGTACTTC. Translation: CASSQSRGDIQYF.